The 22 T cell receptor beta chains below all came from one sample that was sequenced in a study of response to subunit inactivated influenza vaccine. TCRdb analysed the RT-PCR reads with MiXCR anew, one entry per CDR3 protein. The sample lists fewer than 200,000 distinct CDR3 sequences; roughly 8.7% were seen once. Specimen: non-naive T cells sorted from PBMCs, collected on the day of vaccination. The receptor set was obtained from a man aged 50 to 60 who received an inactivated influenza vaccine.

This clonotype was recorded a few times. J is TRBJ1-2 and V is TRBV4-2; 7 positions match TRBD1. There are 16 residues in the CDR3. J gave up 6 bases and V 3 bases, and 13 bases lay outside the gene matches. Germline-derived CDR1 and CDR2 are LGHNA and YNFKEQ. The CDR3 region has the DNA TGTGCCAGCAGCCAGAGAAACTCCGGGACAGCGGATGGCTACACCTTC. Translated, it gives CASSQRNSGTADGYTF.

The rearrangement uses TRBV29-1 and TRBJ1-2; 7 positions agree with TRBD1. The CDR3 is 11 residues long. Germline V gene sequence: CDR1 SQVTM, CDR2 ANQGSEA. After removal of 5 bases from V and 8 bases from J, the junction contained 5 bases not matched to a gene. CDR3 nucleotide sequence: TGCAGCGTTACAGGGGTCTGGGGCTACACCTTC. This codes for CSVTGVWGYTF.

This clonotype was recorded at least ten times. The rearrangement joins TRBV10-3 to TRBJ2-5, with TRBD1 matching over 7 bases. The CDR3 sequence is 13 residues long. With V trimmed by 10 bases and J by 5 bases, 10 bases remained unmatched. Germline V gene data show CDR1 as ENHRY and CDR2 as SYGVKD. The chain's CDR3 is CASSGQAIETQYF. The CDR3 coding sequence is TGTGCCAGCTCTGGACAGGCGATTGAGACCCAGTACTTC.

The CDR3 region is CASSAPDIVNQPQHF. In DNA, the CDR3 is TGTGCCAGCAGCGCGCCCGACATAGTTAATCAGCCCCAGCATTTT. The chain combines TRBV12-3 or TRBV12-4 with TRBJ1-5; D unclear. The CDR3 sequence is 15 residues long. V was pared by 6 bases and J by 4 bases, with 16 bases between.

DNA of the CDR3: TGTGCCAGCAGCTTATCCGGTACCTACGAGCAGTACTTC. Protein sequence: CASSLSGTYEQYF. The rearrangement joins TRBV11-2 to TRBJ2-7; D is uncertain. This CDR3 contains 13 residues. Germline V lookup: CDR1 SGHAT, CDR2 FQNNGV. V lost 2 bases and J lost 2, with 7 bases in between.

V gene TRBV3-1 combines with J gene TRBJ1-3; D unclear. This CDR3 comprises 11 residues. The V end lost 0 bases, the J end lost 8 bases, and 2 bases lay between the germline ends. Per germline, CDR1 LGHDT and CDR2 YNNKEL (reference sequence). The CDR3 loop reads CASSQEDTIYF. The CDR3 coding sequence is TGTGCCAGCAGCCAAGAAGACACCATATATTTT.

The rearrangement joins TRBV3-1 to TRBJ1-2, with D maybe TRBD1 (6 bases). Looked up from germline, CDR1 is LGHDT and CDR2 is YNNKEL (reference sequence). The CDR3 loop spans 12 amino acids. With 2 bases removed from V and 8 bases from J, the gap between germline ends came to 9 bases. The CDR3 region has the DNA TGTGCCAGCAGCCAACAGGGGTTCGGCTACACCTTC. The encoded protein is CASSQQGFGYTF.

This clonotype occurred a few times. CDR3 bases: TGCGCCAGCAGCCAAGCGCTCCGGGACGGCCGTGCTAGCACAGATACGCAGTATTTT. Its protein product is CASSQALRDGRASTDTQYF. J is TRBJ2-3 and V is TRBV4-3; D could derive from TRBD1 or TRBD2 (5 bases each). The CDR3 loop spans 19 amino acids. Germline loops: CDR1 LGHNA, CDR2 YSLEER. Trimming took off 1 base at V and 0 bases at J, with 20 bases between the two ends.

The chain is built from TRBV6-2 or TRBV6-3 and TRBJ1-5, with 8 bases lining up with TRBD1. The CDR3 runs to 20 residues. Germline trimming cut 2 bases from V and 2 bases from J; bases unmatched to any gene: 17. Germline CDR1 MNHEY, CDR2 SVGEGT. CDR3 nucleotides: TGTGCCAGCAGTTACAGCCCAGGTGACAGGGGCTCTTTAGGCAATCAGCCCCAGCATTTT. Amino acid sequence: CASSYSPGDRGSLGNQPQHF.

The V gene is TRBV7-9, the J gene TRBJ2-7; D is unresolved. Germline lookup yields CDR1 SEHNR and CDR2 FQNEAQ (reference sequence). V was cut by 5 bases and J by 1 base, with 18 bases left in between. The CDR3 consists of 16 residues. DNA of the CDR3: TGTGCCAGCAGCACCCCTCGACTCCACCCTTCCTACGAGCAGTACTTC. This translates into CASSTPRLHPSYEQYF.

This clonotype was observed a few times. This chain uses TRBV20-1 with TRBJ2-3; 12 bases map to TRBD2. With 3 bases clipped from V and 1 base from J, the junction kept 5 bases outside the gene matches. The CDR3 has 16 residues. The germline V gene encodes CDR1 DFQATT and CDR2 SNEGSKA (reference sequence). CDR3 sequence: CSARSTSGGRTDTQYF. The CDR3 DNA is TGCAGTGCTAGGTCGACTAGCGGGGGACGCACAGATACGCAGTATTTT.

The chain joins TRBV4-3 to TRBJ1-1; D uncertain. Germline loops: CDR1 LGHNA, CDR2 YSLEER. This CDR3 is 15 amino acids long. Trimming shortened V by 3 bases and J by 3 bases, and 14 bases separated the two germline ends. The CDR3 loop reads CASSQEDRRDTEAFF. In DNA, the CDR3 is TGCGCCAGCAGCCAGGAGGACCGACGTGACACTGAAGCTTTCTTT.

This clonotype was observed many times. The rearrangement joins TRBV4-2 to TRBJ2-5, with D maybe TRBD1 (5 bases). The V gene lost 1 base and the J gene lost 5 bases, with 14 bases spanning the gap. The CDR3 loop spans 15 amino acids. Germline V gene lookup returns CDR1 LGHNA and CDR2 YNFKEQ. Here the CDR3 DNA reads TGTGCCAGCAGCCAAGGGGCAGGGTCGTGGGAGACCCAGTACTTC. Translated: CASSQGAGSWETQYF.

This clonotype showed up just a few times. The chain is built from TRBV21-1 and TRBJ2-7; the table's D call, TRBD2, was not checked against the DNA. TRBV21-1 is a listed pseudogene. This CDR3 has 14 amino acids. The CDR3 loop is CASGRLAGLYEQYF. The CDR3 region has the DNA TGTGCCAGCGGGAGACTAGCGGGGTTATACGAGCAGTACTTC.

This clonotype was observed a single time. This chain joins TRBV18 and TRBJ1-1; D gene ambiguous. Germline lookup yields CDR1 KGHSH and CDR2 LQKENI. The CDR3 is 14 residues long. V was trimmed by 6 bases and J by 3 bases, leaving 14 bases between them. CDR3 loop: CASSYRHGYTEAFF. The CDR3 nucleotides read TGTGCCAGCTCTTACCGCCACGGTTACACTGAAGCTTTCTTT.

This clonotype has more than one count but fewer than ten. The rearrangement uses TRBV6-1 and TRBJ1-1; 8 nucleotides agree with TRBD1. CDR3 length: 18 amino acids. V dropped 5 bases and J dropped 0; count of bases not matched to a gene: 14. In germline, CDR1 is MNHNS, CDR2 SASEGT. CDR3 coding DNA: TGTGCCAGCAGTCGATCCGGATGGACAGGGCCAGTGAACACTGAAGCTTTCTTT. Encoded protein: CASSRSGWTGPVNTEAFF.

The chain is built from TRBV7-9 and TRBJ2-5, with D uncertain. Germline V gene lookup returns CDR1 SEHNR and CDR2 FQNEAQ (reference sequence). The V end was cut by 3 bases, the J end by 4 bases, with 15 bases between. This CDR3 is built from 15 residues. The CDR3 is CASSLPPSTGETQYF. CDR3 DNA: TGTGCCAGCAGCTTGCCGCCCAGTACTGGAGAGACCCAGTACTTC.

The J gene is TRBJ1-3, the V gene TRBV15, with 9 bases that match TRBD1. V was pared by 3 bases and J by 0 bases, with 0 bases of the junction left unmatched. This CDR3 comprises 15 residues. The germline gives CDR1 LNHNV, CDR2 YYDKDF (reference sequence). CDR3 region: CATSRTGGSGNTIYF. In nucleotides, the CDR3 is TGTGCCACCAGCAGGACAGGGGGCTCTGGAAACACCATATATTTT.

The rearrangement uses TRBV6-1 and TRBJ2-7; tentative D call: TRBD1 (5 bases). Germline V gives CDR1 MNHNS, CDR2 SASEGT. Trimming pared 6 bases from V and 0 bases from J, leaving 15 bases between. CDR3 length: 15 amino acids. CDR3 sequence (DNA): TGTGCCAGCAGACCTCAAGGGGAAAACTCCTACGAGCAGTACTTC. Translated: CASRPQGENSYEQYF.

This sequence joins TRBV5-6 and TRBJ2-3, with D perhaps TRBD2 (6 bases). The CDR3 is 16 residues long. Trimming removed 4 bases at V and 0 bases at J, with 15 bases between. CDR1 and CDR2 from the germline V gene are SGHDT and YYEEEE. In DNA form, the CDR3 reads TGTGCCAGCAGCCTCCCGGGACTCGGTAGCACAGATACGCAGTATTTT. Amino acids: CASSLPGLGSTDTQYF.

This clonotype was observed at least ten times. The rearrangement uses TRBV20-1 and TRBJ2-3, with TRBD1 identical over 10 bases. CDR3 length equals 15 residues. V shed 6 bases, J shed 1 base, and the junction held 7 bases outside the gene matches. Per the germline V gene, CDR1 is DFQATT and CDR2 is SNEGSKA (reference sequence). The CDR3 DNA reads TGCAGTGCGAAGTTTGGGACAGGGGGCACAGATACGCAGTATTTT. The encoded protein is CSAKFGTGGTDTQYF.

This chain uses TRBV12-3 or TRBV12-4 with TRBJ1-3; D not resolved. V was pared by 4 bases and J by 11 bases, with 12 bases between. The CDR3 is 12 residues long. In DNA, the CDR3 is TGTGCCAGCAGTTACAGCCCTTCTGCCATATATTTT. It codes for CASSYSPSAIYF.